This TCR beta chain came from a study of T cell responses to AZD1222 COVID-19 vaccine. Study results and limitations: Donors in the cohort were predominantly white British and more often female, and clonal diversity was possibly underestimated.

Comment on this clone: The antigen is unknown.

Some clones are missing from TCRdb's copy, which holds only in-frame ones; the method was immunoSEQ multiplex PCR. The sample includes over 110,000 clones, approximately 92% of them seen just once. The germline CDR1 and CDR2 sequences are SNHLY and FYNNEI. V dropped 3 bases and J dropped 0 bases, with 5 bases sitting between them. The CDR3 spans 13 residues. This sequence was found in an adult in good health. The chain is built from TRBV2 and TRBJ1-2, with D uncertain. Sequenced material: peripheral blood, taken on day 0 of AZD1222 vaccination. Here the CDR3 reads CASSDTPNYGYTF. The CDR3 DNA sequence: TGTGCCAGCAGTGACACCCCTAACTATGGCTACACCTTC. The variable domain in full, completed from reference TRBV2 and TRBJ1-2, reads EPEVTQTPSHQVTQMGQEVILRCVPISNHLYFYWYRQILGQKVEFLVSFYNNEISEKSEIFDDQFSVERPDGSNFTLKIRSTKLEDSAMYFCASSDTPNYGYTFGSGTRLTVV.